Shown below are 25 T cell receptor beta chains from a single sample sequenced in a study of blood T cell repertoires in COVID-19. Assay used: immunoSEQ multiplex PCR; TCRdb lists only in-frame clones, some missing. Found here are about 270,000 clones, 65% to 90% of them singletons; the top ten hold roughly 15%. The sequencing sample was made of peripheral blood. The receptor set was obtained from a human donor in a cohort sampled during active COVID-19.

This clone was seen only once. The chain employs TRBV7-9 and TRBJ1-2; D remains unclear. The CDR3 contains 15 residues. Per the germline V gene, CDR1 is SEHNR and CDR2 is FQNEAQ (reference sequence). Deletions cut 1 base from V and 4 bases from J, with 13 bases between. CDR3 amino acids: CASSLGREASYGYTF. CDR3 DNA: TGTGCCAGCAGCTTAGGGAGGGAGGCATCCTATGGCTACACCTTC. Variable domain in full (rest from reference TRBV7-9 and TRBJ1-2): DTGVSQNPRHKITKRGQNVTFRCDPISEHNRLYWYRQTLGQGPEFLTYFQNEAQLEKSRLLSDRFSAERPKGSFSTLEIQRTEQGDSAMYLCASSLGREASYGYTFGSGTRLTVV.

The V gene is TRBV15, the J gene TRBJ1-2; 7 positions agree with TRBD1. This CDR3 is 14 amino acids long. V gave up 0 bases and J gave up 7 bases; unmatched junction bases: 5. Per germline, CDR1 LNHNV and CDR2 YYDKDF (reference sequence). The CDR3 DNA reads TGTGCCACCAGCAGAGAACAGGGGATGGGTGGCTACACCTTC. Its translation: CATSREQGMGGYTF.

The V and J genes are TRBV12-5 and TRBJ2-3; the match to TRBD2 covers 14 bases. The CDR3 runs 17 residues. With V trimmed by 6 bases and J by 4 bases, 9 bases remained unmatched. The germline gives CDR1 LGHNT, CDR2 FRNRAP. CDR3 residues: CASGAPGLAGVPDTQYF. The CDR3 region has the DNA TGTGCTAGTGGAGCCCCGGGACTAGCGGGAGTGCCAGATACGCAGTATTTT.

The chain is built from TRBV19 and TRBJ2-1, with a possible D match to TRBD2 (5 bases). Germline V gives CDR1 LNHDA, CDR2 SQIVND (reference sequence). The ends were cut back, 4 bases at V and 2 bases at J, with 6 bases in the middle. This CDR3 has 13 amino acids. The CDR3 spells CASSTGTYNEQFF. Here the CDR3 DNA reads TGTGCCAGTAGTACGGGGACCTACAATGAGCAGTTCTTC. The whole variable domain, filled in from reference TRBV19 and TRBJ2-1, reads DGGITQSPKYLFRKEGQNVTLSCEQNLNHDAMYWYRQDPGQGLRLIYYSQIVNDFQKGDIAEGYSVSREKKESFPLTVTSAQKNPTAFYLCASSTGTYNEQFFGPGTRLTVL.

The V and J genes are TRBV28 and TRBJ2-6; the D is unclear. The germline V gene has CDR1 MDHEN and CDR2 SYDVKM. The ends were cut back, 4 bases at V and 0 bases at J, with 10 bases in the middle. The CDR3 loop spans 16 amino acids. The CDR3 sequence: CASSSIYSSGANVLTF. CDR3 DNA: TGTGCCAGCAGTTCGATATACAGCTCTGGGGCCAACGTCCTGACTTTC.

CDR3 sequence reads: CASSSIGLAGGKQETQYF. CDR3 DNA sequence: TGTGCCAGCAGCTCGATCGGACTAGCGGGAGGCAAACAAGAGACCCAGTACTTC. The chain links TRBV5-4 to TRBJ2-5; 14 nucleotides agree with TRBD2. The CDR3 length is 18 residues. CDR1 SGHNT and CDR2 YYREEE come from the germline V gene (reference sequence). The V segment lost 3 bases and the J segment 2 bases; nucleotides outside the gene matches: 9.

This clone appeared a single time. DNA for the CDR3: TGTGCTAGTGGTTTGACGCCGATTTCAGGGGAATTGGCCTACGAGCAGTACTTC. Protein product: CASGLTPISGELAYEQYF. The chain recombines TRBV12-5 with TRBJ2-7; TRBD1 might be the D (6 bases). Per the germline V gene, CDR1 is LGHNT and CDR2 is FRNRAP. This CDR3 region has 18 residues. Trimming took off 2 bases at V and 2 bases at J, with 22 bases between the two ends.

J is TRBJ2-3 and V is TRBV9; tentative D call: TRBD2 (5 bases). Per the germline V gene, CDR1 is SGDLS and CDR2 is YYNGEE. V lost 2 bases and J lost 3, with 7 bases in between. CDR3 length: 13 residues. DNA of the CDR3: TGTGCCAGCAGCGTGACGGGGACAGATACGCAGTATTTT. Amino acids: CASSVTGTDTQYF.

The chain uses TRBV7-9 and TRBJ1-2; TRBD1 is a possible D gene (6 bases). V lost 0 bases to trimming and J lost 7 bases, with 24 bases between them. Germline V gene sequence: CDR1 SEHNR, CDR2 FQNEAQ (reference sequence). The CDR3 has 18 residues. CDR3 nucleotide sequence: TGTGCCAGCAGCTTAGCTACTCCTTCAGGGGATCGGTTGGGTGGCTACACCTTC. Its translation: CASSLATPSGDRLGGYTF.

The J gene is TRBJ2-3, the V gene TRBV5-6; a weak D match, TRBD2 (6 bases). Trimming removed 2 bases from V and 2 bases from J, with 12 bases in between. Germline V CDR1 and CDR2: SGHDT, YYEEEE. The CDR3 contains 15 residues. The CDR3 loop is CASSLEERVTDTQYF. The CDR3 region has the DNA TGTGCCAGCAGCTTAGAAGAGCGGGTCACAGATACGCAGTATTTT.

The CDR3 bases are TGTGCCAGTGGCACCAGGGGGCTAAGTCAGCCCCAGCATTTT. Translating it yields CASGTRGLSQPQHF. This chain joins TRBV7-2 and TRBJ1-5, with 8 bases that match TRBD1. CDR3 size: 14 residues. CDR1 and CDR2 (germline): SGHTA, FQGNSA. J lost 6 bases, V lost 9 bases, and 10 bases had no gene match. The full variable domain, in which reference TRBV7-2 and TRBJ1-5 provide the parts outside the CDR3, is GAGVSQSPSNKVTEKGKDVELRCDPISGHTALYWYRQSLGQGLEFLIYFQGNSAPDKSGLPSDRFSAERTGGSVSTLTIQRTQQEDSAVYLCASGTRGLSQPQHFGDGTRLSIL.

The V call is TRBV11-2, the J call TRBJ2-3, with 9 bases matching TRBD2. V was pared by 2 bases and J by 2 bases, with 5 bases of the junction left unmatched. This CDR3 contains 16 residues. CDR1 is SGHAT, CDR2 FQNNGV, per germline. The CDR3 sequence: CASSLTGTSYTDTQYF. CDR3 in DNA: TGTGCCAGCAGCTTAACCGGGACTAGCTACACAGATACGCAGTATTTT.

The CDR3 DNA sequence: TGTGCCAGCAGCGCTGGGGACAGGGGTCGTCAGCCCCAGCATTTT. Translated: CASSAGDRGRQPQHF. This chain uses TRBV7-2 with TRBJ1-5, with 10 positions matching TRBD1. This CDR3 has 15 amino acids. J was trimmed by 6 bases and V by 5 bases; bases with no gene match: 7. Looked up from germline, CDR1 is SGHTA and CDR2 is FQGNSA. Using reference TRBV7-2 and TRBJ1-5 for the parts outside the CDR3, the full variable domain is GAGVSQSPSNKVTEKGKDVELRCDPISGHTALYWYRQSLGQGLEFLIYFQGNSAPDKSGLPSDRFSAERTGGSVSTLTIQRTQQEDSAVYLCASSAGDRGRQPQHFGDGTRLSIL.

There are a few counts of this clone. The rearrangement uses TRBV6-2 or TRBV6-3 and TRBJ1-5, with D perhaps TRBD1 (6 bases). The CDR3 runs to 17 residues. The germline V gene encodes CDR1 MNHEY and CDR2 SVGEGT. V lost 0 bases to trimming and J lost 0 bases, with 12 bases between them. The CDR3: CASSYSMAGASNQPQHF. CDR3 DNA sequence: TGTGCCAGCAGTTACTCGATGGCGGGGGCTAGCAATCAGCCCCAGCATTTT.

The chain links TRBV14 to TRBJ2-7, with D unresolved. Per the germline V gene, CDR1 is SGHDN and CDR2 is FVKESK. Trimming pared 0 bases from V and 7 bases from J, leaving 22 bases between. The CDR3 length is 17 residues. The chain's CDR3 is CASSQERPLARVREQYF. In nucleotides, the CDR3 is TGTGCCAGCAGCCAAGAAAGGCCCCTGGCTAGAGTACGGGAGCAGTACTTC.

The table lists this clone with a count of one. This chain connects TRBV27 to TRBJ2-7, with D unclear. Trimming took 3 bases from V and 1 from J, leaving 13 bases between them. This CDR3 has 15 amino acids. The germline V gene has CDR1 MNHEY and CDR2 SMNVEV (reference sequence). The CDR3 sequence is CASSFAVTASYEQYF. Here the CDR3 DNA reads TGTGCCAGCAGTTTCGCGGTGACTGCATCCTACGAGCAGTACTTC.

The table lists this clone with a few counts. The V gene is TRBV4-1, the J gene TRBJ1-3; no reliable D call. CDR1 is MGHRA, CDR2 YSYEKL, per germline. The CDR3 extends over 13 amino acids. V was clipped by 4 bases and J by 0 bases, with 4 bases between them. CDR3 amino acids: CASSPLSGNTIYF. CDR3 bases: TGCGCCAGCAGCCCCCTCTCTGGAAACACCATATATTTT.

This chain uses TRBV7-2 with TRBJ2-1, with 14 nucleotides matching TRBD2. V lost 6 bases and J lost 1; bases outside the gene matches: 11. Germline V gene data show CDR1 as SGHTA and CDR2 as FQGNSA. The CDR3 has 19 residues. The CDR3 region is CASREGTSGSSRSYNEQFF. Written as DNA, the CDR3 is TGTGCCAGCAGGGAAGGGACTAGCGGGAGTAGTAGATCCTACAATGAGCAGTTCTTC. Supplemented by reference TRBV7-2 and TRBJ2-1, the full variable domain reads GAGVSQSPSNKVTEKGKDVELRCDPISGHTALYWYRQSLGQGLEFLIYFQGNSAPDKSGLPSDRFSAERTGGSVSTLTIQRTQQEDSAVYLCASREGTSGSSRSYNEQFFGPGTRLTVL.

This rearrangement joins TRBV6-5 to TRBJ1-3, with D unclear. CDR1 is MNHEY and CDR2 is SVGAGI in the germline V gene. CDR3 length equals 15 residues. V was pared by 7 bases and J by 3 bases, with 16 bases between. The CDR3 is CASTPGYAHGNTIYF. The CDR3 coding sequence is TGTGCCAGCACCCCGGGGTATGCCCATGGAAACACCATATATTTT.

This clone was seen once. This chain links TRBV14 with TRBJ1-1; the match to TRBD1 covers 7 bases. This CDR3 region has 14 residues. V lost 4 bases, J lost 1 base, and 3 bases stayed unmatched. Germline loops: CDR1 SGHDN, CDR2 FVKESK. CDR3: CASSPGQRNTEAFF. DNA for the CDR3: TGTGCCAGCAGCCCGGGACAGAGGAACACTGAAGCTTTCTTT.

CDR3: CASSPIVRETQYF. The CDR3 DNA sequence: TGTGCCAGCAGCCCGATCGTCAGGGAGACCCAGTACTTC. The V call is TRBV7-3, the J call TRBJ2-5; D uncertain. This CDR3 region has 13 residues. Deletions cut 5 bases from V and 5 bases from J, with 12 bases between. Per the germline V gene, CDR1 is SGHTA and CDR2 is FQGTGA.

The chain links TRBV3-1 (or the pseudogene TRBV3-2) to TRBJ2-3, with 14 nucleotides matching TRBD2. The CDR3 consists of 15 residues. V lost 4 bases to trimming and J lost 5 bases; unmatched junction nucleotides: 2. Germline assignment: CDR1 LGHDT and CDR2 YNNKEL (reference sequence). CDR3: CASSLGTSGRDTQYF. DNA for the CDR3: TGTGCCAGCAGCCTTGGGACTAGCGGGAGAGATACGCAGTATTTT.

The gene calls are TRBV4-2 and TRBJ2-3; possibly TRBD1 for D (5 bases). V lost 5 bases to trimming and J lost 2 bases, with 8 bases between them. CDR3 size: 13 residues. Germline loops: CDR1 LGHNA, CDR2 YNFKEQ. The CDR3 coding sequence is TGTGCCAGCAGCTTGACAGACACAGATACGCAGTATTTT. As protein: CASSLTDTDTQYF.

The chain combines TRBV9 with TRBJ1-3, with D tentatively TRBD1 (6 bases). CDR3 length equals 15 residues. V was pared by 4 bases and J by 3 bases, with 14 bases between. Germline loops: CDR1 SGDLS, CDR2 YYNGEE. The CDR3 sequence is CASSPEGVIGNTIYF. For the CDR3, the DNA is TGTGCCAGCAGCCCCGAGGGGGTTATTGGAAACACCATATATTTT.

The chain carries TRBV19 and TRBJ1-6, with a possible D match to TRBD1 (5 bases). With 3 bases removed from V and 4 bases from J, the gap between germline ends came to 7 bases. The CDR3 runs 14 residues. Germline loops: CDR1 LNHDA, CDR2 SQIVND (reference sequence). The CDR3 here is CASSMGGYNSPLHF. CDR3 bases: TGTGCCAGTAGTATGGGGGGTTATAATTCACCCCTCCACTTT.